This T cell receptor (beta chain) came from a study of vaccination and CD4 T cells after COVID-19. For the study at large: A CEFX pool, an HIV-1 Nef pool, or no peptide went to control cultures.

Sample treatment: 10-day PBMC culture with coronavirus spike peptide pools or control peptides (ViraFEST assay). The CDR3 extends over 15 amino acids. The V end lost 8 bases, the J end lost 3 bases, and 20 bases lay between the germline ends. Looked up from germline, CDR1 is MNHNS and CDR2 is SASEGT. Once obtained from cultured CD4+ T cells, the DNA was sequenced using the Oncomine TCR Beta short-read assay. MiXCR was run by TCRdb on the PCR reads, yielding one entry per CDR3 protein. The table records almost 9,500 distinct CDR3 sequences, 52% of them present only once. A remark on this clonotype: Its specificity is not known.

The sequencing sample was made of CD4+ T cells from blood, cultured in vitro. The chain uses TRBV6-1 and TRBJ2-7, with D perhaps TRBD1 or TRBD2 (5 bases each). This clonotype was obtained from a human donor who had recovered from COVID-19. CDR3 protein: CASGSSWGPNYEQYF. The CDR3 DNA reads TGTGCCAGCGGGTCCTCGTGGGGACCAAACTACGAGCAGTACTTC.